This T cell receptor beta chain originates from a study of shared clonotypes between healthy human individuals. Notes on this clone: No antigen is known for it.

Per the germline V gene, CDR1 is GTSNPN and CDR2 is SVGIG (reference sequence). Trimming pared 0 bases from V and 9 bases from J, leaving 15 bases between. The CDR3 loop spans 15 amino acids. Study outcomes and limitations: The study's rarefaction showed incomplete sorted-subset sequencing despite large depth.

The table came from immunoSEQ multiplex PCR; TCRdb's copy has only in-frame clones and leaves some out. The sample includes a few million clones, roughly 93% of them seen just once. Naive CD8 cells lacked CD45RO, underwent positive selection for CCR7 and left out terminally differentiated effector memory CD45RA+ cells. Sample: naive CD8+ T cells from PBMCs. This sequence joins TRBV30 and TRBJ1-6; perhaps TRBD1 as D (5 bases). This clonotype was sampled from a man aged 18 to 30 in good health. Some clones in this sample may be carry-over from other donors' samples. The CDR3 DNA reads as TGTGCCTGGAGTGTAATGGTTGGGGGATTTTCACCCCTCCACTTT. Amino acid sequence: CAWSVMVGGFSPLHF.